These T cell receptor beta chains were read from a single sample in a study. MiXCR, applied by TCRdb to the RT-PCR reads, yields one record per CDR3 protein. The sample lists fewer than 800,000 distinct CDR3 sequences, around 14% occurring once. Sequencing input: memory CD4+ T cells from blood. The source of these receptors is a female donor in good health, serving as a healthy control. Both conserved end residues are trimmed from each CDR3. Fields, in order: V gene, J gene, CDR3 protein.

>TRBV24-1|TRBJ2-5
ATSPPPSGGQETQY
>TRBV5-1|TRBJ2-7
ASSFSPMSSYEQY
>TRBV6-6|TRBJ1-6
ASSPGQVYNSPLH
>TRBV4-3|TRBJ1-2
ASSRGQLGYGYT
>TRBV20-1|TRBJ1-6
SARIPPGLRNSPLH
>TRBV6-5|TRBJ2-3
ASSYSLAQKATDTQY
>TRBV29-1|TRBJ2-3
SVEEGLAIDTQY
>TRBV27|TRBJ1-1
ASSRFINTEAF
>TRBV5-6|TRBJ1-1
ASSVGSYTEAF
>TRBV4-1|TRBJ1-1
ASSQDLVGRTEAF
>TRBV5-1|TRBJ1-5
ASSSTGGPYQPQH
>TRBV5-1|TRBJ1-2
ASSLGATKDGYT
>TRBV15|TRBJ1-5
ATSRATVYSNQPQH
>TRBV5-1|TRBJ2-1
ASSLLAGGQNEQF
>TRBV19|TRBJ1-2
ASSIGSGVYGYT
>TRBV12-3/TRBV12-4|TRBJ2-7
ASSRQGSEQY
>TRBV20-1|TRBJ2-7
SADFPSGYLSYEQY
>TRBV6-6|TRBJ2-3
ASIRTSGRTDTQY
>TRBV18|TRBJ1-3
ASSPNAGGDTIY
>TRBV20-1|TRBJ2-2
SAPSGRAIIGELF
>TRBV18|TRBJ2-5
ASSRTGTERQETQY
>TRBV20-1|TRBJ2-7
SAPQSGIRIYEQY
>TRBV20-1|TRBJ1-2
SASSTVFYGYT
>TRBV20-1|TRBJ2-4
SASAPTGLASIQY
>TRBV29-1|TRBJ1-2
SSLGVGYGYT
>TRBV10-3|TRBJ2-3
AVGTVLGTDTQY
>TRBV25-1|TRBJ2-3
ASSDHGASDTQY
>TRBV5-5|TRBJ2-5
ASSSTPDGFGVKY
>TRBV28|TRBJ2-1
ASSLSQGLSYNEQF
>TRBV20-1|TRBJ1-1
SVSRGNTEAF
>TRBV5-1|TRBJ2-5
ASSLEGPEETQY
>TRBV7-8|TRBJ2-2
ASSQAGGLNTGELF
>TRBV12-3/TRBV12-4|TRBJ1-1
ASSLASKLEAF
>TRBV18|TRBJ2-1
ASSPYRVKSYNEQF
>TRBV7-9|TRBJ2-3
ASSLWGQGRTDTQY
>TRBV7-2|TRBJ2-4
ASSLSQGENIQY
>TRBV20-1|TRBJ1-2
SGPTGMGGYT
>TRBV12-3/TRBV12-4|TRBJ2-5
ASGTAKETQY
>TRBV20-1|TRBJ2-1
SARRDNEQF
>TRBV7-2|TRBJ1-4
ASSSGNRVEKLF
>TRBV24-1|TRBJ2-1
ATSGGSGGGYNEQF
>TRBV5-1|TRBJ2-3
ASRRGQGGTDTQY
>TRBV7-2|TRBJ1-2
ASSLMAGKRDGYT
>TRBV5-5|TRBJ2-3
ASSPEVRVAQY
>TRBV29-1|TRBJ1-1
SVFSTNEVKAF
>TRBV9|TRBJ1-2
ASSVSEQGHYGYT
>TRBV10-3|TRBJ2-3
ATGWTSGTDTQY